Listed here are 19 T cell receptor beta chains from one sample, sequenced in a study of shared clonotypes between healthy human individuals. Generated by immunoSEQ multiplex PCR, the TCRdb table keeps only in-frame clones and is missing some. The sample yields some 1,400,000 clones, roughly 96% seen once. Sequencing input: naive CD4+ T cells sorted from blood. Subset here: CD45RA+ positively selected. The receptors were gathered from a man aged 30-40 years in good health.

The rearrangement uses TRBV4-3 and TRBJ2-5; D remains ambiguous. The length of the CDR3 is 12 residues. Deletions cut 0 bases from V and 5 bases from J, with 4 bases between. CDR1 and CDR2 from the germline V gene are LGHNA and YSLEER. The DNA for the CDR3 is TGCGCCAGCAGCCAAGATCGGGAGACCCAGTACTTC. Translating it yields CASSQDRETQYF.

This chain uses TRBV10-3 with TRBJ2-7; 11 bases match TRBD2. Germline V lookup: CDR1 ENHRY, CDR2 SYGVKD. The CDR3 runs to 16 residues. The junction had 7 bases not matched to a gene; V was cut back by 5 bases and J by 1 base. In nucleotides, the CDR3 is TGTGCCATCAGTCGATTAACTAGCGGGAGTTCCTACGAGCAGTACTTC. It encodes CAISRLTSGSSYEQYF.

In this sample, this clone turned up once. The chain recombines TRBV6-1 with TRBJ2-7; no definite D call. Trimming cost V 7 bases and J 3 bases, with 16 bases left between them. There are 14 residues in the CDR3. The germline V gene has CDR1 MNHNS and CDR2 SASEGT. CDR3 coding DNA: TGTGCCAGCACCCGGACGCACCGTGGCTACGAGCAGTACTTC. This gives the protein CASTRTHRGYEQYF.

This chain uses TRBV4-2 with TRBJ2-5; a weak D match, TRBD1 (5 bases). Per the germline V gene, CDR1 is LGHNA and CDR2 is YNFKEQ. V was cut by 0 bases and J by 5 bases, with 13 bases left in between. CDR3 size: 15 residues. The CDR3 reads CASSQDAQAGETQYF. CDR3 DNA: TGTGCCAGCAGCCAAGATGCACAGGCCGGGGAGACCCAGTACTTC.

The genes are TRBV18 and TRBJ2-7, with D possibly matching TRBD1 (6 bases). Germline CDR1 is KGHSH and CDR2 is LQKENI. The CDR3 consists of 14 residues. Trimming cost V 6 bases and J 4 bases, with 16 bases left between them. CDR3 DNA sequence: TGTGCCAGCTCCCCGGGACAAAAACCTTACGAGCAGTACTTC. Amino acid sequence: CASSPGQKPYEQYF. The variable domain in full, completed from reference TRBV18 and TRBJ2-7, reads NAGVMQNPRHLVRRRGQEARLRCSPMKGHSHVYWYRQLPEEGLKFMVYLQKENIIDESGMPKERFSAEFPKEGPSILRIQQVVRGDSAAYFCASSPGQKPYEQYFGPGTRLTVT.

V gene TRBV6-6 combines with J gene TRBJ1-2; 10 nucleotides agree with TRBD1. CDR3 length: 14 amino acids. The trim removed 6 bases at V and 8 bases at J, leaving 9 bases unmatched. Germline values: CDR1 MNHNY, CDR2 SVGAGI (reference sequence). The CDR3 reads CASRLGTGDPGYTF. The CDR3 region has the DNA TGTGCCAGCAGACTGGGGACAGGGGATCCGGGCTACACCTTC.

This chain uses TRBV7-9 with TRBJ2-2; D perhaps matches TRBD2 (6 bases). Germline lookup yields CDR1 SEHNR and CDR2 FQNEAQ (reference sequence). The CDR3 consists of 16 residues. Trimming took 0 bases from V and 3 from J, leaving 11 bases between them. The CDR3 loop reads CASSLALSGDTGELFF. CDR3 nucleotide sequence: TGTGCCAGCAGCTTAGCTTTGTCGGGAGACACCGGGGAGCTGTTTTTT.

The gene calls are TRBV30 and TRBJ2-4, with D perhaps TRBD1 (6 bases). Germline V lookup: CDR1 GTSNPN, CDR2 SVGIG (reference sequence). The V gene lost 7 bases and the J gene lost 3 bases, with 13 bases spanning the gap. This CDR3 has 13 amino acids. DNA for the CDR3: TGTGCCTCTCCGGGACAAATCAAAAACATTCAGTACTTC. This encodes CASPGQIKNIQYF.

The CDR3 sequence: CASSVDPGGVLNEQYF. CDR3 in DNA: TGTGCCAGCAGCGTAGATCCGGGTGGGGTGTTGAACGAGCAGTACTTC. This chain uses TRBV9 with TRBJ2-7; D uncertain. Trimming took 0 bases from V and 5 from J, leaving 18 bases between them. From germline, CDR1 is SGDLS and CDR2 YYNGEE. CDR3 length equals 16 residues. Drawing the rest from reference TRBV9 and TRBJ2-7, the complete variable domain is DSGVTQTPKHLITATGQRVTLRCSPRSGDLSVYWYQQSLDQGLQFLIQYYNGEERAKGNILERFSAQQFPDLHSELNLSSLELGDSALYFCASSVDPGGVLNEQYFGPGTRLTVT.

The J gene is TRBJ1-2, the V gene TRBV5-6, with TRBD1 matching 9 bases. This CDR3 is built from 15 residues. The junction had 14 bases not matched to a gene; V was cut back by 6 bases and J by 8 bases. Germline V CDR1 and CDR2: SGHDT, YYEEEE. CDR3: CASTYKFGQGNGYTF. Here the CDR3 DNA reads TGTGCCAGCACTTATAAATTCGGACAGGGGAACGGCTACACCTTC.

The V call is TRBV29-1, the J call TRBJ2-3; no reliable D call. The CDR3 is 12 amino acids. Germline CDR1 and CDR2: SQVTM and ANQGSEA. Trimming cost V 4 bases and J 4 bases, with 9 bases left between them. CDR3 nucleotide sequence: TGCAGCGTTGCAGGTTTGTCAGATACGCAGTATTTT. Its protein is CSVAGLSDTQYF.

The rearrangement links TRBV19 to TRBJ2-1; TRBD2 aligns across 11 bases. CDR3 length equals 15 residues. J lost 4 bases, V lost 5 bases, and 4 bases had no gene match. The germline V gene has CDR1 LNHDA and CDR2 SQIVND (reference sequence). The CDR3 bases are TGTGCCAGTAGTGTACTAGCGGGAGAATACAATGAGCAGTTCTTC. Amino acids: CASSVLAGEYNEQFF.

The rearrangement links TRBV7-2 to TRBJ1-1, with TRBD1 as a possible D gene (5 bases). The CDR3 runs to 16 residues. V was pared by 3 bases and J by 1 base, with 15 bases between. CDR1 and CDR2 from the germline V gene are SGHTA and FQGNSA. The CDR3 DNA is TGTGCCAGCAGCTTCCCCACCTGGGGGAGGAACACTGAAGCTTTCTTT. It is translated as CASSFPTWGRNTEAFF.

The CDR3 region is CSAAGGLVTDTQYF. The CDR3 coding sequence is TGCAGCGCGGCAGGGGGTCTAGTAACAGATACGCAGTATTTT. This chain links TRBV29-1 with TRBJ2-3; 7 nucleotides align to TRBD1. Germline V gene lookup returns CDR1 SQVTM and CDR2 ANQGSEA. The CDR3 loop spans 14 amino acids. V shed 7 bases, J shed 3 bases, and the junction held 10 bases outside the gene matches.

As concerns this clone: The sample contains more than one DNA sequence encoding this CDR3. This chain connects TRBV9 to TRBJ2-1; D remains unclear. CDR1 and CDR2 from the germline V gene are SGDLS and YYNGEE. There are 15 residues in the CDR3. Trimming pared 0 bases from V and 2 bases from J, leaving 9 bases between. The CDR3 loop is CASSVEGTAYNEQFF. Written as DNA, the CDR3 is TGTGCCAGCAGCGTAGAGGGAACCGCCTACAATGAGCAGTTCTTC.

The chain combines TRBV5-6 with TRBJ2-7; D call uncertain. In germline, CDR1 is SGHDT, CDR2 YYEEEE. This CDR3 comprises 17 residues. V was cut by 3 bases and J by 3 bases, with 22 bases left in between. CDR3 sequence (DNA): TGTGCCAGCAGCTCTCGATATAAAAGGGATTACTTCTACGAGCAGTACTTC. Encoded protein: CASSSRYKRDYFYEQYF. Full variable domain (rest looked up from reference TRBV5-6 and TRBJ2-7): DAGVTQSPTHLIKTRGQQVTLRCSPKSGHDTVSWYQQALGQGPQFIFQYYEEEERQRGNFPDRFSGHQFPNYSSELNVNALLLGDSALYLCASSSRYKRDYFYEQYFGPGTRLTVT.

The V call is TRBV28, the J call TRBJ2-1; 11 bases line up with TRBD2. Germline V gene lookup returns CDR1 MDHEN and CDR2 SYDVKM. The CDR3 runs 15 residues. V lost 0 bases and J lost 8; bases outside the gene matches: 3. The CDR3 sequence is CASSLWVAGGDEQFF. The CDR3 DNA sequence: TGTGCCAGCAGTTTATGGGTAGCGGGAGGGGATGAGCAGTTCTTC.

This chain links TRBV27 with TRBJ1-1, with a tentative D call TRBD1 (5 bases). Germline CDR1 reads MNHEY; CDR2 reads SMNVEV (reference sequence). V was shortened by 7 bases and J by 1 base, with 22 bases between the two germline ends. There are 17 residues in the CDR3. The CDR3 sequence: CASKPYFFREGNTEAFF. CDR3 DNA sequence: TGTGCCAGCAAACCGTACTTCTTCAGGGAAGGGAACACTGAAGCTTTCTTT.

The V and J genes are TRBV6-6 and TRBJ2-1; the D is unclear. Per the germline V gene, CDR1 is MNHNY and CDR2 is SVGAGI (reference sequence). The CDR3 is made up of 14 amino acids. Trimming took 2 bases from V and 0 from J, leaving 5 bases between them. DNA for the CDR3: TGTGCCAGCAGTTACGACTTCTCCTACAATGAGCAGTTCTTC. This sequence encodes CASSYDFSYNEQFF.